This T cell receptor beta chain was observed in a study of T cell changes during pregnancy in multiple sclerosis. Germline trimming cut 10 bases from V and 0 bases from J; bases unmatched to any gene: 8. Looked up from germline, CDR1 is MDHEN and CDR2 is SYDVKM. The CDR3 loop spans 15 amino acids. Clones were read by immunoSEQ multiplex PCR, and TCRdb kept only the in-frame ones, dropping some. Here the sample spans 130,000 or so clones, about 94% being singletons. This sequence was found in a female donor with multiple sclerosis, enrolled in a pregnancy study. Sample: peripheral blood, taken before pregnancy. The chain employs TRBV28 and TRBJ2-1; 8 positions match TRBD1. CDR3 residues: CATDRQGTSYNEQFF. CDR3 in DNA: TGTGCCACCGACCGACAGGGGACCTCCTACAATGAGCAGTTCTTC. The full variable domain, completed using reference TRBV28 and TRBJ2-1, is DVKVTQSSRYLVKRTGEKVFLECVQDMDHENMFWYRQDPGLGLRLIYFSYDVKMKEKGDIPEGYSVSREKKERFSLILESASTNQTSMYLCATDRQGTSYNEQFFGPGTRLTVL.